The rows below give T cell receptor beta chains drawn from one sample of a study of blood T cell repertoires in COVID-19. The protocol was immunoSEQ multiplex PCR, while the TCRdb copy is restricted to in-frame clones and leaves out a portion. The sample holds around 94,000 clones; approximately 86% are singletons and the top ten take around 3%. Sequencing input: peripheral blood. These receptor sequences come from a man aged 45 to 65 with active or convalescent COVID-19. CDR3s leave out the opening cysteine and the closing phenylalanine or tryptophan.

J: TRBJ2-2
V: TRBV19
CDR3: ASSTRTGNTGELF

J: TRBJ1-5
V: TRBV4-1
CDR3: ASSSERTGSNQPQH

J: TRBJ2-5
V: TRBV5-5
CDR3: ASSPTGKETQY

J: TRBJ2-1
V: TRBV20-1
CDR3: SARGYNEQF

J: TRBJ1-5
V: TRBV2
CDR3: ASSGPGGNQPQH

J: TRBJ1-5
V: TRBV27
CDR3: ASSLNRGDQPQH

J: TRBJ1-2
V: TRBV29-1
CDR3: SVEGTGFRYGYT

J: TRBJ2-3
V: TRBV3-1/TRBV3-2
CDR3: ASSQDGGGTDTQY

J: TRBJ2-7
V: TRBV30
CDR3: AWTRTGGEQY

J: TRBJ1-2
V: TRBV30
CDR3: AWSEGDYGYT

J: TRBJ1-6
V: TRBV5-1
CDR3: ASSTQGVNSPLH

J: TRBJ2-5
V: TRBV18
CDR3: ASSQDQETQY

J: TRBJ1-5
V: TRBV15
CDR3: ATSGGTGGNQPQH

J: TRBJ2-5
V: TRBV11-2
CDR3: ASSSPYQETQY

J: TRBJ1-3
V: TRBV28
CDR3: ASSLPGNGNTIY

J: TRBJ1-2
V: TRBV5-4
CDR3: ASSDGTVKSNYGYT

J: TRBJ1-4
V: TRBV28
CDR3: ASRPLNFRTGGGEKLF

J: TRBJ1-4
V: TRBV19
CDR3: ASNLGQGREKLF

J: TRBJ1-1
V: TRBV29-1
CDR3: SERVGGQTEAF

J: TRBJ1-2
V: TRBV4-1
CDR3: ASSRTGGDGYT

J: TRBJ2-1
V: TRBV19
CDR3: ASSIGGEFTEQF

J: TRBJ1-2
V: TRBV5-1
CDR3: APPFVTGQGAGYT

J: TRBJ1-5
V: TRBV7-2
CDR3: ASSPTGGAGNQPQH

J: TRBJ1-5
V: TRBV5-1
CDR3: ASSTEGQVNQPQH

J: TRBJ2-1
V: TRBV10-1
CDR3: ASSGQGSYNEQF

J: TRBJ2-7
V: TRBV28
CDR3: ASSYPGQPYEQY

J: TRBJ2-2
V: TRBV24-1
CDR3: ATTGTGWNGELF

J: TRBJ1-3
V: TRBV15
CDR3: ATSRDRGGSSGNTIY

J: TRBJ1-5
V: TRBV7-8
CDR3: ASSLATGDSNQPQH

J: TRBJ1-5
V: TRBV27
CDR3: ASSGTPPGQGGNQPQH

J: TRBJ1-5
V: TRBV19
CDR3: ASSIQESNQPQH

J: TRBJ2-3
V: TRBV6-1
CDR3: ASSVAGGQSDTQY

J: TRBJ2-5
V: TRBV10-2
CDR3: ASSEYRGQETQY

J: TRBJ2-2
V: TRBV19
CDR3: ASTRGLQNTGELF

J: TRBJ2-4
V: TRBV5-8
CDR3: ASSSMPHLAKNIQY

J: TRBJ1-2
V: TRBV25-1
CDR3: ASSATVGYT

J: TRBJ1-1
V: TRBV12-3/TRBV12-4
CDR3: ASTPEVGGEAF

J: TRBJ1-1
V: TRBV30
CDR3: AWETGTRTEAF

J: TRBJ2-3
V: TRBV7-2
CDR3: ASSLSGTSGGIGVTQY

J: TRBJ1-5
V: TRBV18
CDR3: ASSPPMGQRLQPQH

J: TRBJ2-3
V: TRBV6-5
CDR3: ASSPPGIADTQY

J: TRBJ2-5
V: TRBV24-1
CDR3: ATSALVGGGETQY

J: TRBJ2-7
V: TRBV4-1
CDR3: ASGGMAGGRYEQY